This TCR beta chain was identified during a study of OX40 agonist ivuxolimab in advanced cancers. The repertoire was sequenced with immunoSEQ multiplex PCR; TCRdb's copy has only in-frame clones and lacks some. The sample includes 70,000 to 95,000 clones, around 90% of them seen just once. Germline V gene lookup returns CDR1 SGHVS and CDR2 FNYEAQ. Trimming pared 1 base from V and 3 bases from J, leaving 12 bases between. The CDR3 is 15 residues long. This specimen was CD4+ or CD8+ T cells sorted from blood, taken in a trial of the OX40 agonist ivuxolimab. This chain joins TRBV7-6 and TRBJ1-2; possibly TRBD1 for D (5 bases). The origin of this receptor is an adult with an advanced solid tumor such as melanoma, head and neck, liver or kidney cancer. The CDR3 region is CASSLGGDEDYGYTF. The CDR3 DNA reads TGTGCCAGCAGCTTAGGCGGGGACGAGGACTATGGCTACACCTTC.